This T cell receptor (beta chain) was found in a study of cytomegalovirus exposure and HLA in healthy donors. As for this clone: Its specificity is unknown. One end of the junction varies from germline; a read error may be responsible.

The study, taken as a whole, reports: Differences between HLA loci emerged in a later analysis of TCR association rates, with DRB1 most and HLA-C fewest. In a later analysis, donors in an Asian-associated ancestry cluster reportedly had fewer N-insertions in productive TCRs than the cohort mean.

The PCR contained 60 Vbeta and 13 Jbeta primers. The repertoire was sequenced with immunoSEQ multiplex PCR; TCRdb's copy has only in-frame clones and lacks some. The profile shows some 150,000 clones, about 75% of them singletons. CDR1 and CDR2 from the germline V gene are KGHSH and LQKENI. The CDR3 has 15 amino acids. Sequencing was done on a sample of PBMCs. V usage is TRBV18 and J usage is TRBJ2-6, with a tentative D call TRBD1 (5 bases). The source of this sequence is a man aged 30-40 years in good health and CMV-seronegative. CDR3 residues: CASSPLGAGANGLTF. The CDR3 nucleotides read TGTGCCAGCTCACCACTTGGGGCTGGGGCCAACGGCCTGACTTTC.